The rows below give T cell receptor beta chains drawn from one sample of a study of cytomegalovirus exposure and HLA in healthy donors. The table came from immunoSEQ multiplex PCR; TCRdb's copy has only in-frame clones and leaves some out. Altogether tens of thousands of clones are present, approximately 90% being singletons, with the ten largest covering about 3%. Sequencing was carried out using PBMCs. These receptors came from a young man in good health and CMV-seronegative. The CDR3 runs from the conserved cysteine through the conserved F or W. A D gene is named only where the DNA matches it firmly. The size entry is marked missing in some rows and otherwise reads once, few, many or a size class.

size,V,D,J,DNA,CDR3
.,TRBV15,.,TRBJ2-1,TGTGCCACCAGCAGAGATGCCCGTCTGGGGCCGTCCTACAATGAGCAGTTCTTC,CATSRDARLGPSYNEQFF
.,TRBV18,TRBD2,TRBJ2-1,TGTGCCAGCTCACTACCCGGGGCCCTTCTAGCGGGAGAGTACAATGAGCAGTTCTTC,CASSLPGALLAGEYNEQFF
.,TRBV29-1,.,TRBJ2-7,TGCAGCGTTGATGGTTCCGGGAGAGAGCAGTACTTC,CSVDGSGREQYF
.,TRBV6-5,TRBD1,TRBJ1-2,TGTGCCAGCAGTTACTCAGGGCAGGGGGCGCGGTATGGCTACACCTTC,CASSYSGQGARYGYTF
once,TRBV4-3,.,TRBJ1-2,TGCGCCAGCAGCCTTACAGGGAACCACTATGGCTACACCTTC,CASSLTGNHYGYTF
once,TRBV27,.,TRBJ2-1,TGTGCCAGCCGCGGGACCTCCTACAATGAGCAGTTCTTC,CASRGTSYNEQFF
.,TRBV6-1,TRBD1,TRBJ2-5,TGTGCCAGCAGGGACCCGCGACAGGGAAAAGAGACCCAGTACTTC,CASRDPRQGKETQYF
.,TRBV18,.,TRBJ2-1,TGTGCCAGCTCGCACGTGAGAGGTTACAATGAGCAGTTCTTC,CASSHVRGYNEQFF
.,TRBV28,TRBD2,TRBJ2-1,TGTGCCAGCACCACTAGCGGGAGGCCGGATGAGCAGTTCTTC,CASTTSGRPDEQFF
.,TRBV11-2,TRBD1,TRBJ2-5,TGTGCCAGCAGCTCGGCGGCAGGGGGACAAGAGACCCAGTACTTC,CASSSAAGGQETQYF
.,TRBV6-5,.,TRBJ2-7,TGTGCCAGCAGTGAGGGGGATTCCTACGAGCAGTACTTC,CASSEGDSYEQYF
.,TRBV19,.,TRBJ2-7,TGTGCCAGTAGTATGAGGAATCGACCCTACGAGCAGTACTTC,CASSMRNRPYEQYF
.,TRBV30,.,TRBJ1-5,TGTGCCTGGAGTTTAGGGGGAAATCAGCCCCAGCATTTT,CAWSLGGNQPQHF
.,TRBV19,.,TRBJ1-1,TGTGCCAGTAGTATAGCCCCCCGGCGGGGAAGTGGCACTGAAGCTTTCTTT,CASSIAPRRGSGTEAFF
.,TRBV28,.,TRBJ1-1,TGTGCCAGCAGTTTGGTACAGAAGAACACTGAAGCTTTCTTT,CASSLVQKNTEAFF
once,TRBV19,TRBD2,TRBJ2-2,TGTGCCAGTAGTATTCCCGGACTAGCGGGAGTAACCGGGGAGCTGTTTTTT,CASSIPGLAGVTGELFF
.,TRBV18,.,TRBJ1-5,TGTGCCAGCTCTCCTACAGAGGGTCAGCCCCAGCATTTT,CASSPTEGQPQHF
.,TRBV11-2,TRBD1,TRBJ1-3,TGTGCCAGCAGCCCCGGGACAGGGAACACTGTGAACACCATATATTTT,CASSPGTGNTVNTIYF
.,TRBV19,TRBD2,TRBJ2-4,TGTGCCAGTGGGCTAGCGGGAGGAAACACCAAAAACATTCAGTACTTC,CASGLAGGNTKNIQYF
.,TRBV29-1,TRBD2,TRBJ2-3,TGCAGCGTTGAAAGGGCGGGAGGGGACACGCAGTATTTT,CSVERAGGDTQYF
.,TRBV18,.,TRBJ1-2,TGTGCCAGCTCACCAGGGCAACAGGGTGGCTACACCTTC,CASSPGQQGGYTF
few,TRBV11-2,TRBD2,TRBJ2-2,TGTGCCAGCAGCTTAGCACTAGCGGGAGATGCCGGGGAGCTGTTTTTT,CASSLALAGDAGELFF
.,TRBV9,.,TRBJ2-7,TGTGCCAGCAGCGTAGACCCAGGGTCTGGCTACGAGCAGTACTTC,CASSVDPGSGYEQYF